This is a list of T cell receptor beta chains from one sample in a study of post-analysis software for immune sequencing data. TCRdb re-derived calls from the PCR reads in MiXCR, one entry per CDR3 protein. The sample yields around 770,000 distinct CDR3 sequences, roughly 46% seen once. The sample comprised blood. These TCRs come from a girl aged 10 to 17 with multiple sclerosis. The CDR3 runs from the conserved cysteine through the conserved F or W. Fields, in order: V gene, clone size, D gene, J gene, CDR3 DNA, CDR3 protein. D genes are given only for firm matches. Clone size is stated in some rows and not others, as once, few, many or a class when expanded.

TRBV14	.	.	TRBJ1-1	TGTGCCAGCAGCCAAACAGGGCCTGCTGAAGCTTTCTTT	CASSQTGPAEAFF
TRBV6-2/TRBV6-3	.	TRBD2	TRBJ2-7	TGTGCCAGCAGTTATGGGGGGGAGTGGCTCTACGAGCAGTACTTC	CASSYGGEWLYEQYF
TRBV5-6	.	TRBD2	TRBJ2-1	TGTGCCAGCAGCTTGGGGATGAGCGGGGTCTACAATGAGCAGTTCTTC	CASSLGMSGVYNEQFF
TRBV12-3/TRBV12-4	.	.	TRBJ1-1	TGTGCCGGGAGTAGGGGTTACACTGAAGCTTTCTTT	CAGSRGYTEAFF
TRBV20-1	few	TRBD2	TRBJ2-1	TGCAGTGCCTTATCTCCTAGCGGGCAGGGCAATGAGCAGTTCTTC	CSALSPSGQGNEQFF
TRBV20-1	once	.	TRBJ1-5	TGCAGTGCGAACGTGTTGGGGGGCAGCAATCAGCCCCAGCATTTT	CSANVLGGSNQPQHF
TRBV28	.	TRBD2	TRBJ2-1	TGTGCCAGCAAGCCCCGTTTAGCGGGAAGAAGTTTTGAGCAGTTCTTC	CASKPRLAGRSFEQFF
TRBV11-2	few	TRBD1	TRBJ2-7	TGTGCCAGCAGCTTAGCCGGGACAGGGGCAGGCGAGCAGTACTTC	CASSLAGTGAGEQYF
TRBV27	.	.	TRBJ2-7	TGTGCCAGCAGTCACCCTCCAGGTTATCGGAACGAGCAGTACTTC	CASSHPPGYRNEQYF
TRBV7-6	.	TRBD2	TRBJ2-1	TGTGCCAGCAGCTTGGACATTAGCGGGAGCTCCTACAATGAGCAGTTCTTC	CASSLDISGSSYNEQFF